Listed below are T cell receptor beta chains from one sample, sequenced in a study of blood T cell repertoires in COVID-19. Some clones are missing from TCRdb's copy, which holds only in-frame ones; the method was immunoSEQ multiplex PCR. Found here are roughly 80,000 clones, roughly 91% of them singletons; the top ten hold 1.5% to 2%. Sequenced sample: peripheral blood. These receptor sequences come from a woman in her forties or fifties in a cohort sampled during active COVID-19. CDR3s include the opening cysteine and the closing phenylalanine or tryptophan. A D gene is named only where the DNA matches it firmly. Clone size is given for some rows only: seen once, a few or many times, or a class if the clone is expanded.

TRBJ1-4 | . | . | TRBV6-5 | TGTGCCAGCAGCCCGGGGGTGGTGGGTGAAAAACTGTTTTTT | CASSPGVVGEKLFF
TRBJ1-1 | . | . | TRBV28 | TGTGCCAGCAGTTATCTCACTGAAGCTTTCTTT | CASSYLTEAFF
TRBJ1-2 | . | . | TRBV6-1 | TGTGCCAGCAGTGAGCGGGGGTCAGAAACAGCCCCCCATCTCCGGTATGGCTACACCTTC | CASSERGSETAPHLRYGYTF
TRBJ2-2 | . | . | TRBV5-1 | TGCGCCAGCAGCTTGTTGGCCGGGGCGAACACCGGGGAGCTGTTTTTT | CASSLLAGANTGELFF
TRBJ2-6 | . | . | TRBV7-3 | TGTGCCAGCAGCTTACTGAGCTCTGGGGCCAACGTCCTGACTTTC | CASSLLSSGANVLTF
TRBJ1-2 | . | TRBD1 | TRBV19 | TGTGCCAGTAGTTTGACAGGGGCTTCTGGCTATGGCTACACCTTC | CASSLTGASGYGYTF
TRBJ2-1 | . | TRBD1 | TRBV9 | TGTGCCAGCAGCCCCGGGGGACAGGGGGGCTCACGTGAGCAGTTCTTC | CASSPGGQGGSREQFF
TRBJ1-2 | . | TRBD1 | TRBV18 | TGTGCCAGCTCAAAACAGGGGGCTTCGATCGGGGGCTACACCTTC | CASSKQGASIGGYTF
TRBJ1-1 | . | TRBD1 | TRBV27 | TGTGCCAGCAGTTTATATCGGACAGGATTGAACACTGAAGCTTTCTTT | CASSLYRTGLNTEAFF
TRBJ2-7 | . | TRBD2 | TRBV7-9 | TGTGCCAGCAGCTTAGGGGGGGGTGGTTCCCTCAGACCATTACGGGAGCAGTACTTC | CASSLGGGGSLRPLREQYF
TRBJ2-7 | . | TRBD1 | TRBV7-2 | TGTGCCAGCAGCTTATATCTTCAGGGGGCCTACGAGCAGTACTTC | CASSLYLQGAYEQYF
TRBJ1-2 | . | TRBD1 | TRBV9 | TGTGCCAGCAGCGGGGGACAGGGCCACTATGGCTACACCTTC | CASSGGQGHYGYTF
TRBJ2-1 | . | TRBD1 | TRBV2 | TGTGCCAGCACTTGGGACAGCCGCTACAATGAGCAGTTCTTC | CASTWDSRYNEQFF
TRBJ1-2 | . | TRBD1 | TRBV3-1/TRBV3-2 | TGTGCCAGCAGCCCGGGACAGGGGCGGAGTGGCTACACCTTC | CASSPGQGRSGYTF
TRBJ2-5 | . | . | TRBV5-1 | TGCGCCAGCAGCACTCCAGGTACGACCTCCGGGACCCAGTACTTC | CASSTPGTTSGTQYF
TRBJ2-6 | . | TRBD2 | TRBV3-1/TRBV3-2 | TGTGCCAGCAGCCAAACTAGCGGGAGGACTGGGGCCAACGTCCTGACTTTC | CASSQTSGRTGANVLTF
TRBJ2-7 | . | . | TRBV6-5 | TGTGCCAGCAGTTACAGGGAGGCCTCCTACGAGCAGTACTTC | CASSYREASYEQYF
TRBJ2-5 | . | TRBD2 | TRBV7-2 | TGTGCCAGCAGCCTCACTTCCGGGACTAGCGGGCAAGAGACCCAGTACTTC | CASSLTSGTSGQETQYF
TRBJ2-1 | . | TRBD2 | TRBV11-2 | TGTGCCAGCAGCGGTAGCGGGAGCCCCTACAATGAGCAGTTCTTC | CASSGSGSPYNEQFF
TRBJ2-1 | . | TRBD2 | TRBV5-1 | TGCGCCAGCAGCTTGGTAGCGGGATTTAAGAATGAGCAGTTCTTC | CASSLVAGFKNEQFF
TRBJ2-1 | . | . | TRBV4-1 | TGCGCCAGCAGCCGCGGGTGGGGTGGCTACAATGAGCAGTTCTTC | CASSRGWGGYNEQFF
TRBJ1-3 | . | TRBD1 | TRBV5-4 | TGTGCCAGCAGCTTGGAAGGGGGCTATGGAAACACCATATATTTT | CASSLEGGYGNTIYF
TRBJ1-3 | . | . | TRBV6-5 | TGTGCCAGCAGTTGGGGCCGCTTCGGAAACACCATATATTTT | CASSWGRFGNTIYF
TRBJ2-7 | . | TRBD1 | TRBV6-5 | TGTGCCAGCAGCGGACAGGGGGCAAGAAACGAGCAGTACTTC | CASSGQGARNEQYF
TRBJ1-3 | . | . | TRBV5-1 | TGCGCCAGCAGCTCCGATCCCAGTCCCGCCTCTGGAAACACCATATATTTT | CASSSDPSPASGNTIYF
TRBJ1-2 | . | . | TRBV5-1 | TGCGCCAGTCGGGAGGGACGGAGCGGCTACACCTTC | CASREGRSGYTF
TRBJ1-1 | . | . | TRBV19 | TGTGCCAGTAGTATTACAGGGCGGAGGACTGAAGCTTTCTTT | CASSITGRRTEAFF
TRBJ2-5 | . | . | TRBV28 | TGTGCCAGCAGTCACCGGACAGTCCAAGAGACCCAGTACTTC | CASSHRTVQETQYF
TRBJ2-3 | . | . | TRBV7-8 | TGTGCCAGCAGCACCACCCCGAGGGATACGCAGTATTTT | CASSTTPRDTQYF
TRBJ1-6 | . | . | TRBV15 | TGTGCCACCAGTCCAATGAGGGATAATTCACCCCTCCACTTT | CATSPMRDNSPLHF
TRBJ2-5 | . | . | TRBV27 | TGTGCCAGCAGTTTATCATGGGCAGACCAAGAGACCCAGTACTTC | CASSLSWADQETQYF
TRBJ2-7 | once | TRBD1 | TRBV2 | TGTGCCAGCAAAGAATCCGGGACAGCCTACGAGCAGTACTTC | CASKESGTAYEQYF
TRBJ2-1 | . | . | TRBV27 | TGTGCCAGCAACGGAGGAGGGTCCTACAATGAGCAGTTCTTC | CASNGGGSYNEQFF
TRBJ2-3 | . | . | TRBV7-9 | TGTGCCAGCACCCACGCCCTTCGGACAGCTAGCACAGATACGCAGTATTTT | CASTHALRTASTDTQYF
TRBJ1-1 | . | . | TRBV29-1 | TGCAGCGTTGATCCCGGGACATTAATGAACACTGAAGCTTTCTTT | CSVDPGTLMNTEAFF
TRBJ2-7 | . | TRBD1 | TRBV7-8 | TGTGCCAGCAGCTTACGCGACAGGGGCTACGAGCAGTACTTC | CASSLRDRGYEQYF
TRBJ2-2 | . | TRBD1 | TRBV19 | TGTGCCAGTACGGACAGGGGTAACACCGGGGAGCTGTTTTTT | CASTDRGNTGELFF
TRBJ2-5 | few | . | TRBV7-3 | TGTGCCAGCAGCTTAACCAGCGCAGAGACCCAGTACTTC | CASSLTSAETQYF
TRBJ2-2 | once | . | TRBV7-9 | TGTGCCAGCAGCAATATTCCCGGGGAGCTGTTTTTT | CASSNIPGELFF